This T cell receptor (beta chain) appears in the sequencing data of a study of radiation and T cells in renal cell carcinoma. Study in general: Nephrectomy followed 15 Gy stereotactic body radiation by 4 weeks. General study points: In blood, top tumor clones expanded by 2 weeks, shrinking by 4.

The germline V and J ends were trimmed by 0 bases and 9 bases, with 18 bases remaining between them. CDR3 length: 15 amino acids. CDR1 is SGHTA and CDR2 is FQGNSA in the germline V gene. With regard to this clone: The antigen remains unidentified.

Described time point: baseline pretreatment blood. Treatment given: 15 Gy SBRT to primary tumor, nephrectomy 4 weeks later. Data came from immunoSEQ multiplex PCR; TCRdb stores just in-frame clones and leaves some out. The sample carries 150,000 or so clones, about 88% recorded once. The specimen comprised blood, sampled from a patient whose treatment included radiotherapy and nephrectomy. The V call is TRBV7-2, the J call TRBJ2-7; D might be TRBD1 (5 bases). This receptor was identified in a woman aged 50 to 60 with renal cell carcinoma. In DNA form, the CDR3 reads TGTGCCAGCAGCTTAGCTCTCCAGGGTTCGGGTGGGCAGTACTTC. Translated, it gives CASSLALQGSGGQYF.